The 14 T cell receptor beta chains listed next were all sequenced from one sample in a study of identical twins. MiXCR, run by TCRdb on the 5' RACE reads, gives a single entry per CDR3 protein. In the table there are a few hundred thousand distinct CDR3 sequences, under 20% of which are singletons. Sequencing was performed on naive T cells sorted from blood. The receptors were gathered from a middle-aged man in good health.

Concerning this clonotype: This is likely a read error, given that the CDR3 carries no conserved phenylalanine or tryptophan at its end. The DNA is omitted, as the CDR3 cannot be located on it reliably, and the CDR3 follows TCRdb's listing. The chain has TRBV12-3 or TRBV12-4 and TRBJ2-1; the table's D gene call, TRBD1, was not cross checked with the DNA. The CDR3 is made up of 13 amino acids, end residues included. The CDR3 sequence: CASSGREGGVRFI.

This clonotype was detected a few times. The CDR3 here is CASSLLLSNIQYF. CDR3 DNA sequence: TGTGCCAGCAGCCTCCTGCTCAGTAACATTCAGTACTTC. The V gene is TRBV11-1, the J gene TRBJ2-4; D unresolved. V was trimmed by 5 bases and J by 7 bases, leaving 12 bases between them. CDR1 is SGHAT, CDR2 FQDESV, per germline (reference sequence). There are 13 residues in the CDR3.

As for this clonotype: This CDR3 is missing its conserved last phenylalanine or tryptophan, likely due to a read error. The chain links TRBV12-3 or TRBV12-4 to TRBJ1-5, with 7 bases aligning to TRBD1. The length of the CDR3 is 17 residues. V lost 1 base and J lost 2; bases outside the gene matches: 8. For the CDR3, the DNA is TGTGCCAGCAGTTTAGGCCCCGACAGGGAAGGCAATCAGCCCCAGCATTAT. Translated: CASSLGPDREGNQPQHY.

With respect to this clonotype: A read error may explain this, as a much larger clone is one base away. The chain has TRBV20-1 and TRBJ1-2, with 7 bases identical to TRBD1. Germline assignment: CDR1 DFQATT and CDR2 SNEGSKA (reference sequence). There are 13 residues in the CDR3. The CDR3 DNA sequence: TGCAGTGCCAGCGACGGCAGGGGGTATGACTACCCCTTC. This sequence encodes CSASDGRGYDYPF.

This clonotype was detected only a few times. The rearrangement joins TRBV4-3 to TRBJ2-6; D is perhaps TRBD1 (6 bases). CDR3 size: 18 residues. V was trimmed by 0 bases and J by 0 bases, leaving 12 bases between them. Germline CDR1 reads LGHNA; CDR2 reads YSLEER. In DNA, the CDR3 is TGCGCCAGCAGCCAAGAAGAAGGGGGTTACTCTGGGGCCAACGTCCTGACTTTC. It specifies CASSQEEGGYSGANVLTF.

Only a few counts were recorded for this clonotype. This chain connects TRBV18 to TRBJ1-5, with TRBD1 as a possible D gene (5 bases). From germline, CDR1 is KGHSH and CDR2 LQKENI. V lost 2 bases and J lost 0, with 8 bases in between. This CDR3 region has 15 residues. The CDR3 spells CASSPIQGSNQPQHF. The CDR3 bases are TGTGCCAGCTCACCAATTCAGGGTAGCAATCAGCCCCAGCATTTT.

This clonotype has ten or more counts. The chain links TRBV29-1 to TRBJ2-5; D call uncertain. Germline CDR1 reads SQVTM; CDR2 reads ANQGSEA. The V end lost 5 bases, the J end lost 2 bases, and 12 bases lay between the germline ends. CDR3 size: 13 residues. The CDR3 here is CSVTKSNQETQYF. The CDR3 DNA is TGCAGCGTTACGAAGTCCAATCAAGAGACCCAGTACTTC.

The CDR3 here is CASSQDPSGQETQYF. In nucleotides, the CDR3 is TGTGCCAGCAGCCAAGATCCCAGCGGCCAAGAGACCCAGTACTTC. The rearrangement links TRBV4-2 to TRBJ2-5, with D possibly matching TRBD2 (5 bases). V was pared by 0 bases and J by 1 base, with 9 bases between. Germline V gene data show CDR1 as LGHNA and CDR2 as YNFKEQ. The CDR3 sequence is 15 residues long.

The rearrangement uses TRBV5-1 and TRBJ2-1; D is ambiguous. CDR3 size: 13 residues. V gave up 4 bases and J gave up 0 bases, with 5 bases separating them. In germline, CDR1 is SGHRS, CDR2 YFSETQ. The CDR3, as DNA: TGCGCCAGCAGCATCCGCTCCTACAATGAGCAGTTCTTC. Its translation: CASSIRSYNEQFF.

This clonotype turned up a few times. The chain couples TRBV7-2 to TRBJ2-2; a possible D gene is TRBD1 (5 bases). Trimming took off 8 bases at V and 0 bases at J, with 7 bases between the two ends. The CDR3 spans 13 residues. Per germline, CDR1 SGHTA and CDR2 FQGNSA. The CDR3 region has the DNA TGTGCCAGCGGGGCCCCGAACACCGGGGAGCTGTTTTTT. Residues: CASGAPNTGELFF.

In the case of this clonotype: This may stem from a read error, because a much larger clone lies one nucleotide away. V gene TRBV20-1 combines with J gene TRBJ2-7, with 12 bases fitting TRBD2. CDR3 size: 16 residues. Trimming took 3 bases from V and 6 from J; bases not matched to a gene: 12. CDR1 is DFQATT, CDR2 SNEGSKA, per germline (reference sequence). Written as DNA, the CDR3 is TGCAGTGCTAGGAGGGCTAGCGGGGGGGCTTACGTCGAGCAGTACTTC. Translation: CSARRASGGAYVEQYF.

Only a few counts were recorded for this clonotype. The chain carries TRBV4-3 and TRBJ2-5, with a weak D call TRBD1 (6 bases). Trimming pared 4 bases from V and 7 bases from J, leaving 19 bases between. The CDR3 length is 15 residues. In germline, CDR1 is LGHNA, CDR2 YSLEER. For the CDR3, the DNA is TGCGCCAGCAGCCGGGGGCTGGACAGCCCCAGGACCCAGTACTTC. Residues: CASSRGLDSPRTQYF.

This sequence joins TRBV6-2 or TRBV6-3 and TRBJ2-7; 7 positions agree with TRBD1. The germline V gene encodes CDR1 MNHEY and CDR2 SVGEGT. This CDR3 is 15 amino acids long. The junction had 10 bases not matched to a gene; V was cut back by 2 bases and J by 6 bases. The CDR3 loop reads CASSYGYRGGIEQYF. CDR3 nucleotides: TGTGCCAGCAGTTACGGGTACAGGGGTGGGATCGAGCAGTACTTC.

In this sample, this clonotype turned up many times. The chain couples TRBV24-1 to TRBJ2-1; D tentatively fits TRBD1 or TRBD2 (5 bases each). V was trimmed by 1 base and J by 7 bases, leaving 13 bases between them. The CDR3 spans 15 residues. CDR1 is KGHDR and CDR2 is SFDVKD in the germline V gene. For the CDR3, the DNA is TGTGCCACCAGTGATTTTGGGGGAAGTGGTAATGAGCAGTTCTTC. Protein product: CATSDFGGSGNEQFF.